The clone carrying this T cell receptor (beta chain) showed up many times. Its specificity is unknown. TCR beta CDR3 sequences were amplified from RNA transcripts. First-round RT-PCR targeting the TCR CDR3 was performed with the HTBI primer set. TCRdb used MiXCR to reprocess the multiplex PCR reads, holding one entry per CDR3 protein. The table has some 770,000 distinct CDR3 sequences, around 17% seen once; the top ten hold 8.4%. This sample was taken from a study of T cells in Graves' hyperthyroidism and ophthalmopathy. Notes on the study in general: Researchers found most expanded thyroid clonotypes above 0.001 in blood as well. Ophthalmopathy could be told apart from stable hyperthyroidism with a 13 V-J model.

The CDR3 contains 16 residues. Trimming took off 5 bases at V and 4 bases at J, with 20 bases between the two ends. Germline loops: CDR1 MDHEN, CDR2 SYDVKM. The sequence was collected from a man aged 18 to 29 with Graves' hyperthyroidism. The chain employs TRBV28 and TRBJ2-5, with D possibly being TRBD2 (6 bases). The sequenced sample consisted of blood. CDR3 bases: TGTGCCAGCAGTCCCCTCCAAGGGCTGGGAGGAGAGACCCAGTACTTC. Translating gives CASSPLQGLGGETQYF.